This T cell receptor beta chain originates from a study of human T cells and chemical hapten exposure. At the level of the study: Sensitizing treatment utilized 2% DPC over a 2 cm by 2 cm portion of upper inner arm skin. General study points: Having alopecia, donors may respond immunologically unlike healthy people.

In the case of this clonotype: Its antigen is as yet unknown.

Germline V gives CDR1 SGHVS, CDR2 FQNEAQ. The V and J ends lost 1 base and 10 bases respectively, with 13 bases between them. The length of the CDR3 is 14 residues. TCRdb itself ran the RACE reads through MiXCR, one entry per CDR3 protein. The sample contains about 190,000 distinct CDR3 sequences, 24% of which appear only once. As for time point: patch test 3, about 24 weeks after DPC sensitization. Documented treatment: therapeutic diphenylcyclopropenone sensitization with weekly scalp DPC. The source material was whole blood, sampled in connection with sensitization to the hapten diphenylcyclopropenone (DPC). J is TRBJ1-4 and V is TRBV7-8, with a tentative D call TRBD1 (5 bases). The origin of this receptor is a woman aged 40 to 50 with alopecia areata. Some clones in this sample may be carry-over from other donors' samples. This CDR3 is CASSLELGTPKLFF. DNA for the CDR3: TGTGCCAGCAGCTTAGAATTAGGGACCCCAAAACTGTTTTTT.